Following are 30 T cell receptor beta chains from one sample sequenced in a study of T cell changes during pregnancy in multiple sclerosis (dated by TCRdb to about 2019). The library was produced with the immunoSEQ multiplex PCR assay. As stored in TCRdb, this immuneACCESS dataset retains in-frame rearrangements with V and J assigned. A fraction of the clones does not appear; measured against another copy, unresolved V genes explain less than half of the discrepancy, and the remainder lacks a known reason. The sample table records around 51,000 clones; 93% of these occur just once. Jointly, the top ten make up about 2% of the sample. The sequencing here drew on peripheral blood, taken in the second trimester of pregnancy. All receptors come from a female donor with multiple sclerosis, enrolled in a pregnancy study.

The V gene is TRBV11-1, the J gene TRBJ2-1, with TRBD2 matching over 16 bases. Looked up from germline, CDR1 is SGHAT and CDR2 is FQDESV (reference sequence). CDR3 length: 13 residues. With 5 bases clipped from V and 15 bases from J, the junction kept 4 bases outside the gene matches. CDR3 region: CASSPGLAGGRFF. Here the CDR3 DNA reads TGTGCCAGCAGCCCGGGACTAGCGGGAGGGAGGTTCTTC.

The rearrangement links TRBV29-1 to TRBJ1-1, with a weak D call TRBD1 (5 bases). The germline gives CDR1 SQVTM, CDR2 ANQGSEA. The CDR3 covers 12 residues. The V end was cut by 7 bases, the J end by 3 bases, with 12 bases between. DNA of the CDR3: TGCAGCGGTAGGAGGGGCGACACTGAAGCTTTCTTT. Its protein is CSGRRGDTEAFF.

This chain uses TRBV27 with TRBJ1-2, with TRBD1 identical over 7 bases. The length of the CDR3 is 15 residues. V was pared by 8 bases and J by 3 bases, with 12 bases of the junction left unmatched. Germline assignment: CDR1 MNHEY and CDR2 SMNVEV (reference sequence). The CDR3 region is CASRLRTGYDYGYTF. DNA for the CDR3: TGTGCCAGCCGTCTCAGGACAGGATACGACTATGGCTACACCTTC.

The CDR3 is CASSSSGIDRQPDTQYF. In DNA, the CDR3 is TGTGCCAGCAGTTCGAGCGGGATTGATCGCCAACCAGATACGCAGTATTTT. This chain uses TRBV6-7 with TRBJ2-3; 7 bases align to TRBD2. TRBV6-7 is annotated as an ORF whose role is uncertain. The CDR3 is 17 amino acids. The ends lost 4 bases at V and 4 bases at J; junction bases unmatched: 14.

The genes are TRBV28 and TRBJ1-2, with 9 bases lining up with TRBD1. The CDR3 runs 17 residues. Germline V lookup: CDR1 MDHEN, CDR2 SYDVKM. Germline trimming cut 6 bases from V and 7 bases from J; bases unmatched to any gene: 18. In DNA, the CDR3 is TGTGCCAGCAGCCCAAGGGACAGGGCTCGGATTCCAGGTGGCTACACCTTC. Translating gives CASSPRDRARIPGGYTF.

CDR3 nucleotides: TGCAGCGTTGAAGGCAGGACTAGCACAGATACGCAGTATTTT. This gives the protein CSVEGRTSTDTQYF. This chain joins TRBV29-1 and TRBJ2-3, with D maybe TRBD2 (5 bases). Trimming pared 1 base from V and 0 bases from J, leaving 8 bases between. This CDR3 is 14 amino acids long. CDR1 and CDR2 (germline): SQVTM, ANQGSEA.

A word on this clone: A read error is likely, as this CDR3 ends without the conserved phenylalanine or tryptophan. It is unclear where the CDR3 begins or ends on the DNA, so no DNA is shown, and the CDR3 is as TCRdb lists it. This chain joins TRBV20-1 and TRBJ2-7; TRBD1, the D gene given by the table, was not confirmed from the DNA. Both ends counted, the CDR3 spans 11 residues. Germline CDR1 and CDR2: DFQATT and SNEGSKA (reference sequence). The CDR3: CSVPPGQRTLR.

Written as DNA, the CDR3 is TGTGCCAGCTCACCACAAAAGGGGACAAGAAATGAAAAACTGTTTTTT. Protein product: CASSPQKGTRNEKLFF. The chain joins TRBV18 to TRBJ1-4; weak D call: TRBD1 (6 bases). In germline, CDR1 is KGHSH, CDR2 LQKENI. Trimming removed 1 base at V and 5 bases at J, with 14 bases between. This CDR3 is 16 amino acids long. The whole variable domain, remainder taken from reference TRBV18 and TRBJ1-4, is NAGVMQNPRHLVRRRGQEARLRCSPMKGHSHVYWYRQLPEEGLKFMVYLQKENIIDESGMPKERFSAEFPKEGPSILRIQQVVRGDSAAYFCASSPQKGTRNEKLFFGSGTQLSVL.

The chain combines TRBV7-9 with TRBJ1-1; 10 bases match TRBD1. The junction had 8 bases not matched to a gene; V was cut back by 3 bases and J by 1 base. CDR3 size: 17 residues. The germline V gene has CDR1 SEHNR and CDR2 FQNEAQ (reference sequence). The CDR3 spells CASSLTTGGYGNTEAFF. DNA for the CDR3: TGTGCCAGCAGCTTGACGACAGGGGGCTACGGGAACACTGAAGCTTTCTTT.

J is TRBJ2-6 and V is TRBV30; TRBD1 matches 8 bases. V shed 2 bases, J shed 5 bases, and the junction held 5 bases outside the gene matches. Germline loops: CDR1 GTSNPN, CDR2 SVGIG (reference sequence). The CDR3 spans 15 residues. The chain's CDR3 is CAWSTGQARANVLTF. The CDR3 nucleotides are TGTGCCTGGAGTACGGGACAGGCAAGGGCCAACGTCCTGACTTTC.

This chain connects TRBV10-3 to TRBJ2-5; a possible D gene is TRBD1 (5 bases). The CDR3 sequence is 13 residues long. The V gene lost 5 bases and the J gene lost 3 bases, with 10 bases spanning the gap. The germline gives CDR1 ENHRY, CDR2 SYGVKD. CDR3 amino acids: CAISMAREETQYF. CDR3 DNA sequence: TGTGCCATCAGTATGGCCAGGGAAGAGACCCAGTACTTC.

This clone was counted a single time. The V call is TRBV7-9, the J call TRBJ2-7; 8 bases map to TRBD1. Germline V gene data show CDR1 as SEHNR and CDR2 as FQNEAQ (reference sequence). The CDR3 runs to 19 residues. V shed 5 bases, J shed 1 base, and the junction held 19 bases outside the gene matches. CDR3 DNA sequence: TGTGCCAGCAGCCAAGGTAATTACCCGGGACAGGTATCATCCTACGAGCAGTACTTC. This sequence encodes CASSQGNYPGQVSSYEQYF. Looking up the rest from reference TRBV7-9 and TRBJ2-7 gives the full variable domain: DTGVSQNPRHKITKRGQNVTFRCDPISEHNRLYWYRQTLGQGPEFLTYFQNEAQLEKSRLLSDRFSAERPKGSFSTLEIQRTEQGDSAMYLCASSQGNYPGQVSSYEQYFGPGTRLTVT.

The chain joins TRBV27 to TRBJ2-1; 11 nucleotides agree with TRBD2. Germline CDR1 reads MNHEY; CDR2 reads SMNVEV (reference sequence). This CDR3 is 15 amino acids long. The V and J ends lost 6 bases and 6 bases, in that order; junction bases with no gene match: 7. The CDR3 spells CASSPGTSGLNEQFF. The CDR3 DNA follows: TGTGCCAGCAGCCCAGGGACTAGCGGCCTCAATGAGCAGTTCTTC.

The V and J genes are TRBV2 and TRBJ1-3; 7 nucleotides line up with TRBD1. The V gene's germline CDR1 is SNHLY and CDR2 FYNNEI. The trim removed 6 bases at V and 4 bases at J, leaving 15 bases unmatched. The CDR3 totals 17 residues. In nucleotides, the CDR3 is TGTGCCAGCAGCGCTACGAAGACAGGGATCATCGGAAACACCATATATTTT. It is translated as CASSATKTGIIGNTIYF.

This chain joins TRBV7-3 and TRBJ2-1; 12 nucleotides match TRBD2. Germline assignment: CDR1 SGHTA and CDR2 FQGTGA. The CDR3 totals 19 residues. Trimming at V came to 4 bases and at J to 5 bases, leaving 15 bases not matched to a gene. The CDR3, as DNA: TGTGCCAGCAGCTCCCCCGCCGGACTAGCGGGAAATCGGCACAATGAGCAGTTCTTC. The encoded protein is CASSSPAGLAGNRHNEQFF.

V and J are TRBV19 and TRBJ1-5; D is perhaps TRBD1 (5 bases). Germline values: CDR1 LNHDA, CDR2 SQIVND (reference sequence). The CDR3 is 15 residues long. Deletions cut 1 base from V and 5 bases from J, with 12 bases between. The CDR3 nucleotides read TGTGCCAGTAGTATAGCGGGCAGGGTCGATCAGCCCCAGCATTTT. Amino acid sequence: CASSIAGRVDQPQHF.

The J gene is TRBJ1-1, the V gene TRBV11-1, with D uncertain. Per the germline V gene, CDR1 is SGHAT and CDR2 is FQDESV (reference sequence). The CDR3 has 14 residues. The V end was cut by 2 bases, the J end by 8 bases, with 15 bases between. DNA for the CDR3: TGTGCCAGCAGCTTAAAGCGGTCCTTCGGGGAAGCTTTCTTT. Translation gives CASSLKRSFGEAFF. The full variable domain, its missing parts supplied by reference TRBV11-1 and TRBJ1-1, is EAEVAQSPRYKITEKSQAVAFWCDPISGHATLYWYRQILGQGPELLVQFQDESVVDDSQLPKDRFSAERLKGVDSTLKIQPAELGDSAMYLCASSLKRSFGEAFFGQGTRLTVV.

In its sample, this clone was seen once. V gene TRBV27 combines with J gene TRBJ1-1, with unresolved D. The CDR3 is made up of 14 amino acids. CDR1 and CDR2 (germline): MNHEY, SMNVEV (reference sequence). Between the trimmed V and J ends, which lost 2 bases and 2 bases, there was a span of 9 bases. The CDR3 is CASSLGYSNTEAFF. The CDR3 nucleotides are TGTGCCAGCAGTTTAGGCTACAGCAACACTGAAGCTTTCTTT.

The genes are TRBV29-1 and TRBJ2-5, with D possibly TRBD1 on 6 matching bases. Germline lookup yields CDR1 SQVTM and CDR2 ANQGSEA. The CDR3 is 12 amino acids. Between the trimmed V and J ends, which lost 7 bases and 5 bases, there was a span of 14 bases. The CDR3 reads CSATRGWETQYF. CDR3 DNA sequence: TGCAGCGCAACCAGGGGATGGGAGACCCAGTACTTC.

This rearrangement joins TRBV28 to TRBJ2-6; D remains unclear. Trimming cost V 3 bases and J 0 bases, with 6 bases left between them. Germline V gene lookup returns CDR1 MDHEN and CDR2 SYDVKM. The CDR3 has 15 residues. The CDR3 nucleotides read TGTGCCAGCAGTTTGAGGAGCTCTGGGGCCAACGTCCTGACTTTC. This sequence encodes CASSLRSSGANVLTF.

The chain has TRBV29-1 and TRBJ2-7, with a weak D call TRBD1 (6 bases). The CDR3 totals 15 residues. The germline CDR1 and CDR2 sequences are SQVTM and ANQGSEA. Trimming cost V 0 bases and J 3 bases, with 15 bases left between them. CDR3 loop: CSVEDPTGGLYEQYF. The CDR3 nucleotides read TGCAGCGTTGAAGATCCGACAGGAGGACTCTACGAGCAGTACTTC.

The rearrangement uses TRBV7-9 and TRBJ1-4; 11 nucleotides align to TRBD1. The CDR3 has 17 amino acids. Per the germline V gene, CDR1 is SEHNR and CDR2 is FQNEAQ (reference sequence). The ends lost 2 bases at V and 6 bases at J; junction bases unmatched: 8. Here the CDR3 DNA reads TGTGCCAGCAGCTTACTCCGGACAGGGGGCGCCGATGAAAAACTGTTTTTT. Protein sequence: CASSLLRTGGADEKLFF.

The V and J genes are TRBV4-2 and TRBJ1-1; 7 nucleotides match TRBD1. CDR1 is LGHNA, CDR2 YNFKEQ, per germline. V was clipped by 0 bases and J by 5 bases; unmatched bases: 15. The CDR3 consists of 18 residues. CDR3: CASSQDLDRGLLRTEAFF. CDR3 nucleotide sequence: TGTGCCAGCAGCCAAGATCTGGATAGGGGGCTGTTGAGGACTGAAGCTTTCTTT.

V is TRBV11-2 and J is TRBJ2-2; 9 bases map to TRBD2. The ends lost 5 bases at V and 5 bases at J; junction bases unmatched: 12. CDR3 size: 17 residues. Germline V gene data show CDR1 as SGHAT and CDR2 as FQNNGV. The CDR3 loop reads CASSDRPGLAVTGELFF. CDR3 nucleotide sequence: TGTGCCAGCAGCGACCGCCCGGGACTAGCAGTTACCGGGGAGCTGTTTTTT.

V usage is TRBV5-6 and J usage is TRBJ2-6; D might be TRBD2 (6 bases). This CDR3 is 16 amino acids long. Germline values: CDR1 SGHDT, CDR2 YYEEEE. V dropped 2 bases and J dropped 4 bases, with 13 bases sitting between them. CDR3 nucleotide sequence: TGTGCCAGCAGCTTCAGAGGGGCGGGAGGGGCCAACGTCCTGACTTTC. It is translated as CASSFRGAGGANVLTF.

V gene TRBV19 combines with J gene TRBJ1-4; 11 nucleotides agree with TRBD1. This CDR3 has 17 residues. CDR1 and CDR2 from the germline V gene are LNHDA and SQIVND (reference sequence). V lost 5 bases and J lost 5; bases outside the gene matches: 10. The CDR3 here is CASSPRTGGFGNEKLFF. The CDR3 nucleotides are TGTGCCAGTAGTCCTCGGACAGGGGGCTTTGGAAATGAAAAACTGTTTTTT.

The V and J genes are TRBV4-2 and TRBJ2-2, with 12 bases identical to TRBD2. V was clipped by 6 bases and J by 0 bases; unmatched bases: 5. CDR3 length: 17 amino acids. Germline V gene lookup returns CDR1 LGHNA and CDR2 YNFKEQ. The CDR3 here is CASRQASGRANTGELFF. In DNA, the CDR3 is TGTGCCAGCAGACAGGCTAGCGGGAGGGCGAACACCGGGGAGCTGTTTTTT.

This chain uses TRBV19 with TRBJ2-7, with a tentative D call TRBD1 (5 bases). From germline, CDR1 is LNHDA and CDR2 SQIVND (reference sequence). V gave up 6 bases and J gave up 4 bases, with 16 bases separating them. This CDR3 has 14 residues. CDR3 DNA: TGTGCCAGTAGCCCCCTCCAGGGTGGGTACGAGCAGTACTTC. The encoded protein is CASSPLQGGYEQYF.

The gene calls are TRBV28 and TRBJ2-7, with 8 positions matching TRBD1. The germline gives CDR1 MDHEN, CDR2 SYDVKM. The length of the CDR3 is 15 residues. J gave up 1 base and V 8 bases, and 10 bases lay outside the gene matches. CDR3 nucleotide sequence: TGTGCCAGCTCACTTGGGGACAGGCTTTCCTACGAGCAGTACTTC. It specifies CASSLGDRLSYEQYF.

The V and J genes are TRBV5-4 and TRBJ2-7; D not certain. CDR1 SGHNT and CDR2 YYREEE come from the germline V gene (reference sequence). Trimming left V 3 bases short and J 6 bases short, with 10 bases between. The CDR3 has 12 amino acids. As DNA, the CDR3 is TGTGCCAGCAGCTCAGGTCCCGGCGAGCAGTACTTC. This codes for CASSSGPGEQYF.